This T cell receptor (beta chain) was obtained from a study of cytomegalovirus exposure and HLA in healthy donors (dated by TCRdb to between 2016 and 2019). In terms of the full investigation: An earlier analysis of under 600 of the donors reported approximately 290 Gb of sequence data and about 100 million unique TCR beta sequences from 150 million to 200 million T cells. Genome-wide SNP genotypes for about 65% of the 666 donors were used in a later genetic analysis, which treated that subset as a discovery cohort. To predict cytomegalovirus infection status, the study combined high-throughput TCR immunosequencing, statistical association of individual TCRs with disease status, and machine learning. Donor age, sex, ethnicity and CMV serostatus were collected together with the repertoire data. HLA typing covered class I and class II loci at four-digit resolution. Every repertoire in the discovery cohort had been generated on one and the same sequencing platform. Rather than using new phenotypic data, the later analysis identified candidate immune exposures from TCR beta sequences and from how often those sequences occurred across donors. In a later analysis, previously published TCR beta repertoires from 666 donors were re-analyzed and high-resolution HLA genotyping was added so that TCR occurrence patterns could be studied. The study was designed to test whether signatures of past pathogen exposure could be identified by cataloging public T cell receptors. In addition to the first cohort of approximately 650 subjects, a separate validation cohort of around 110 different subjects was used. An earlier analysis of roughly 580 of the donors used high-throughput TCR beta sequencing to judge whether each TCR beta V gene segment behaved as functional or pseudogenic. A handful of DR-DQ haplotypes were handled as single units for association and clustering because linkage in the cohort was strong. Typing coverage varied by locus: about 620-630 donors for A, B, C, DRB1 and DQB1; roughly 510 for DQA1; nearly 610 for DPA1; approximately 450 for DPB1. On average, 235,054 unique TCR beta nucleotide sequences were sequenced per donor among 300 to 500 genotyped donors of the cohort, with roughly a sixth of those sequences being non-productive. Of the 300 to 450 genotyped donors, less than 85% were placed in the genetic ancestry cluster associated with self-reported Caucasian donors. Using immunosequencing, the study profiled T cell repertoires from 500 to 800 subjects and related those repertoires to cytomegalovirus serostatus. An early release covering about 600 HLA-typed donors comprised about 320 gigabases of sequencing data and tens of millions of unique TCR sequences. On the study overall, not on this receptor specifically: According to a later analysis, parvovirus B19, influenza, CMV and Epstein-Barr virus appeared linked to several top co-occurrence clusters. The classifier was reported to diagnose cytomegalovirus status with high specificity and sensitivity in both the original cohort and the validation cohort. HLA typing was unavailable for some donors at each locus, so association tests used only the typed subset. In a later analysis, some 18,000 TCR beta sequences were associated with specific HLA alleles at a false discovery rate of 0.05. In a later analysis, TCR association rates were found to vary across HLA loci, with the most associated TCRs seen for DRB1 alleles and the fewest for HLA-C alleles. Around 16 rarely observed V segments, including chromosome 9 orphons, were excluded from the earlier analysis of several hundred of the donors because counts were too low. When HLA alleles, especially DR and DQ, strongly co-occurred, attributing TCR associations to individual alleles was difficult. An earlier analysis of some 560 of the donors showed that most TCR beta V segments appeared in productive rearrangements either about 87% or about 30% of the time, which broadly matched IMGT annotations. In a later analysis, HLA-associated TCR beta chains showed more clonal expansion and lower generation probabilities than non-associated chains that were equally common. Most TCR sequences were seen in very few donors, while some public TCRs were found in many individuals. Correlated functional status among segregating V segments might reflect linkage disequilibrium, but an unknown experimental factor could not be ruled out. A cluster of highly shared sequence variants was judged likely to be a technical artifact of the sequencing pipeline. This cohort had only TCR beta chains sequenced, and the lack of alpha or paired-chain data limited which features could be detected. V-gene and J-gene trimming of TCR beta chains was associated with a missense DCLRE1C variant in a later genetic analysis, and the association was replicated in an independent cohort. Some IMGT-functional V segments, including TRBV6-2 and TRBV6-3, could not be distinguished by the 87-base-pair reads and were therefore excluded. In vitro tests confirmed that three of the cytomegalovirus-associated TCR beta chains recognize cytomegalovirus antigens. The presence/absence analyses assumed that sequencing depth was roughly uniform across donors, and that assumption may not be true. According to a later analysis, most CMV-associated TCR beta chains appeared to be HLA-restricted, and the HLA associations seemed to be driven largely by CMV exposure. A further reported finding was that TCR beta sequences accurately predicted the HLA-A and HLA-B alleles for most subjects in the first cohort. In the study, 150 to 200 TCR beta chains were listed as associated with cytomegalovirus. The authors suggested that the approach could potentially be extended to other disease states and immunological phenotypes. CMV serostatus was the only immune exposure information available for the cohort. According to a later genetic analysis, donors in an Asian-associated ancestry cluster had fewer N-insertions in productive TCRs than the approximately 630-donor mean.

The cohort was made up of approximately 700 healthy bone marrow donors. All cohort members were sampled while nominally healthy, although unrecorded immune exposures were likely present. The donor was CMV seropositive and was included in the group of about 290 seropositive cohort members. Every donor gave a peripheral blood sample, and the peripheral blood mononuclear cells from that sample were used for TCR beta sequencing. The Qiagen DNeasy Blood Extraction Kit was used to extract genomic DNA from the blood cell samples. Preparation of the library involved the immunoSEQ multiplex PCR assay. A mixture of 60 forward primers for TCR Vbeta segments and 13 reverse primers for TCR Jbeta segments was used in the multiplex PCR. Amplification of the CDR3 region of rearranged TCR beta genes was performed with a multiplex PCR assay on genomic DNA. The amplified TCR beta libraries were sequenced on the Illumina HiSeq System as 87-base-pair reads. Concerning the study's data processing: In a later analysis, roughly 80 million unique TCR beta chains were counted across the 650 to 750 repertoires, and about 10 million of these chains were shared by at least two donors. Raw reads were error-corrected and collapsed into unique sequences by a nearest-neighbor algorithm in which closely related sequences were merged to remove PCR and sequencing errors. CDR3 sequences were aligned to IMGT reference sequences to assign V, D and J gene segments. For a sequence to be retained, a match of at least six nucleotides to both a V gene segment and a J gene segment was required. Rearrangements were classified as productive when the CDR3 lacked stop codons and remained in frame with V and J, and all other rearrangements were classified as non-productive. CDR3 was defined by IMGT convention, running from the second conserved V-encoded cysteine to the conserved J-encoded phenylalanine. Sequences without an unambiguous match to a single V gene segment were excluded from the earlier analysis of about 600 of the donors. In an earlier analysis of approximately 560 of the donors, a V segment was called functional when productive rearrangements were above 56.7%, and segregating when the standard deviation between donors exceeded 5%. A statistical classification framework was developed to diagnose cytomegalovirus status using the catalog of TCR beta chain sequences. V and J gene assignment, in a later analysis, came from comparing TCR nucleotide sequences with IMGT/GENE-DB human TR gene sequences. In a later analysis, CDR3 sequences and most-parsimonious VDJ recombination scenarios were assigned using the TCRdist pipeline. In a later analysis, every TCR beta chain was defined by the combination of its CDR3 amino acid sequence and its V-gene family, and reads without a unique V-gene family were dropped. As a way to deal with suspected cross-contamination and a sequencing artifact, a later analysis dropped hundreds of nucleotide sequences that were highly shared and had low generation probability. A later analysis calculated a clonal expansion index for each public chain from normalized within-repertoire ranks of inferred template counts. In a later analysis, generation probabilities were computed with a VDJ recombination model fitted to out-of-frame rearrangements, and the resulting probabilities were checked against IGoR. In a later analysis, hypergeometric tests were used to score TCR-TCR, TCR-HLA and TCR-CMV co-occurrence, with a repertoire-size bias correction applied to TCR pairs. In a later analysis, false discovery rates were estimated by permuting HLA or CMV assignments 20 times. In a later analysis, co-occurring TCRs were grouped using DBSCAN, with TCRdist sequence similarity added in when clustering inside HLA-allele-positive subsets. Co-occurrence clustering excluded repertoires with fewer than 30,000 or more than 120,000 public chains, plus five with anomalous nucleotide sharing. This is the immuneACCESS table as TCRdb keeps it, with only in-frame sequences that have V and J called. A part of the clones is gone; compared with another copy, unresolved V genes explain less than half, and the rest is unexplained. V, J and clone size are those of that table, while D and trimming were read from the DNA. For this sample, the table gives roughly 51,000 clones. The ten largest make up approximately 6.6% of the sample.

Note on this clone: Its target antigen remains unknown.

The junction shows trimming of 5 bases on V and 0 bases on J, and the gene matches do not reach 6 bases of it. The germline V gene supplies CDR1 MDHEN and CDR2 SYDVKM. The CDR3 sequence holds 15 residues, the cysteine and phenylalanine included. This entry keeps only the CDR3 DNA: 45 bases, framed from base 1. The rearrangement joined TRBV28 to TRBJ1-1; 7 junctional bases match TRBD1. This TCR came from a male donor in good health and CMV-seropositive. The sequenced sample was PBMCs. The nucleotide sequence reads as follows: TGTGCCAGCAGTGTTAACAGGGGTATGAACACTGAAGCTTTCTTT. Protein translation: CASSVNRGMNTEAFF.